This TCR beta chain is drawn from a study of cytomegalovirus exposure and HLA in healthy donors. Trimming took off 0 bases at V and 0 bases at J, with 13 bases between the two ends. Per the germline V gene, CDR1 is SGHNT and CDR2 is YYREEE (reference sequence). The CDR3 runs to 17 residues. Study outcomes and limitations: Among TCR sequences, most were rare, though some public TCRs appeared in many donors.

The study ran its PCR with 60 Vbeta and 13 Jbeta primers. TCRdb's copy holds only in-frame clones and misses some; the assay was immunoSEQ multiplex PCR. The table records about 150,000 clones, 75% to 80% of them present only once. Comment on this clone: Its antigen is as yet unknown.

The receptor was isolated from a man aged 40-50 years in good health and CMV-seropositive. V and J are TRBV5-4 and TRBJ2-1, with D possibly TRBD2 on 5 matching bases. Sequencing input: PBMCs. This CDR3 is CASSLGGVTSSYNEQFF. The DNA for the CDR3 is TGTGCCAGCAGCTTGGGGGGAGTCACAAGCTCCTACAATGAGCAGTTCTTC.